The 24 T cell receptor beta chains given below trace back to one sample, sequenced in a study of blood T cell repertoires in COVID-19. Some clones are missing from TCRdb's copy, which holds only in-frame ones; the method was immunoSEQ multiplex PCR. This sample yields roughly 30,000 clones, of which about 87% are seen a single time; roughly 15% belongs to the top ten. Sequencing was done on a sample of peripheral blood. All receptors come from a man aged 70-80 years with active COVID-19.

With regard to this clone: One end of the junction does not line up with germline, which may come from a read error. V and J are TRBV5-1 and TRBJ2-7; D may be TRBD2 (6 bases). The CDR3 runs to 13 residues. Germline V gene data show CDR1 as SGHRS and CDR2 as YFSETQ. The CDR3 region is CASSREASYEQCF. The CDR3 coding sequence is TGCGCCAGCAGCAGGGAGGCGTCCTACGAGCAGTGCTTC. Looking up the rest from reference TRBV5-1 and TRBJ2-7 gives the full variable domain: KAGVTQTPRYLIKTRGQQVTLSCSPISGHRSVSWYQQTPGQGLQFLFEYFSETQRNKGNFPGRFSGRQFSNSRSEMNVSTLELGDSALYLCASSREASYEQCFGPGTRLTVT.

The genes are TRBV5-5 and TRBJ1-2, with D possibly being TRBD1 (5 bases). Trimming shortened V by 4 bases and J by 1 base, and 11 bases separated the two germline ends. This CDR3 has 14 residues. CDR1 and CDR2 from the germline V gene are SGHKS and YYEKEE (reference sequence). For the CDR3, the DNA is TGTGCCAGCAGCCCGTCGACAGTTAACTATGGCTACACCTTC. This sequence encodes CASSPSTVNYGYTF.

The V gene is TRBV6-4, the J gene TRBJ2-7, with TRBD2 matching over 13 bases. The CDR3 sequence is 17 residues long. With V trimmed by 3 bases and J by 0 bases, 5 bases remained unmatched. CDR1 and CDR2 from the germline V gene are MRHNA and SNTAGT. CDR3: CASSEGGLAGSSYEQYF. CDR3 coding DNA: TGTGCCAGCAGTGAGGGGGGACTAGCGGGGAGCTCCTACGAGCAGTACTTC.

V and J are TRBV28 and TRBJ1-2; 11 positions agree with TRBD1. The germline gives CDR1 MDHEN, CDR2 SYDVKM. Trimming cost V 4 bases and J 5 bases; bases outside gene matches: 6. This CDR3 is built from 15 residues. This CDR3 is CASSSSGQGEYGYTF. CDR3 nucleotides: TGTGCCAGCAGTTCCTCGGGACAGGGGGAGTATGGCTACACCTTC.

This chain joins TRBV28 and TRBJ1-1, with 7 bases identical to TRBD1. There are 14 residues in the CDR3. The junction had 9 bases not matched to a gene; V was cut back by 6 bases and J by 5 bases. Germline V gene lookup returns CDR1 MDHEN and CDR2 SYDVKM. The CDR3 region is CASRRTGQGTEAFF. Written as DNA, the CDR3 is TGTGCCAGCAGACGGACAGGCCAGGGTACTGAAGCTTTCTTT.

The rearrangement joins TRBV10-3 to TRBJ1-4; 8 positions agree with TRBD1. V dropped 3 bases and J dropped 5; count of bases not matched to a gene: 11. Germline CDR1 ENHRY, CDR2 SYGVKD. The CDR3 spans 17 residues. CDR3 DNA sequence: TGTGCCATCAGTGAAAAAGGAAGGACAGGGTCAAATGAAAAACTGTTTTTT. As protein: CAISEKGRTGSNEKLFF.

V is TRBV30 and J is TRBJ2-7; 8 bases match TRBD1. The CDR3 sequence is 12 residues long. With 3 bases clipped from V and 13 bases from J, the junction kept 11 bases outside the gene matches. In germline, CDR1 is GTSNPN, CDR2 SVGIG (reference sequence). The CDR3 spells CAWSTGTGAPYF. DNA of the CDR3: TGTGCCTGGAGCACAGGGACAGGAGCGCCTTACTTC.

This chain uses TRBV7-9 with TRBJ2-3; D gene uncertain. Germline values: CDR1 SEHNR, CDR2 FQNEAQ (reference sequence). The CDR3 runs to 15 residues. Trimming shortened V by 5 bases and J by 0 bases, and 12 bases separated the two germline ends. The CDR3 DNA follows: TGTGCCAGCAGCCCCCGAGACACCAGCACAGATACGCAGTATTTT. This gives the protein CASSPRDTSTDTQYF.

This chain uses TRBV5-6 with TRBJ1-5, with no clear D. CDR1 is SGHDT, CDR2 YYEEEE, per germline. Trimming stripped 1 base from V and 7 bases from J, with 6 bases between. The CDR3 extends over 12 amino acids. This CDR3 reads CASSLREQPQHF. In nucleotides, the CDR3 is TGTGCCAGCAGCTTGAGAGAGCAGCCCCAGCATTTT.

The chain couples TRBV6-6 to TRBJ2-7, with D perhaps matching TRBD2 (6 bases). The CDR3 extends over 13 amino acids. Germline V lookup: CDR1 MNHNY, CDR2 SVGAGI (reference sequence). V dropped 8 bases and J dropped 3 bases, with 14 bases sitting between them. The CDR3 DNA reads TGTGCCAGCGCAGACGGGACTGGCTACGAGCAGTACTTC. This codes for CASADGTGYEQYF.

V is TRBV12-5 and J is TRBJ2-7, with 10 bases aligning to TRBD1. Germline V gene lookup returns CDR1 LGHNT and CDR2 FRNRAP. The CDR3 spans 14 residues. Unmatched junction bases numbered 6, after V lost 6 bases and J lost 4 bases. The CDR3 DNA reads as TGTGCTAGTGGACACGGGACAGGGGTTTACGAGCAGTACTTC. Residues: CASGHGTGVYEQYF.

The chain combines TRBV19 with TRBJ2-7; 11 nucleotides align to TRBD1. CDR3 size: 15 residues. Unmatched junction bases numbered 11, after V lost 9 bases and J lost 4 bases. CDR1 is LNHDA and CDR2 is SQIVND in the germline V gene (reference sequence). The CDR3 loop is CASQLGQGGVYEQYF. As DNA, the CDR3 is TGTGCCAGCCAGCTGGGACAGGGGGGGGTGTACGAGCAGTACTTC. Using reference TRBV19 and TRBJ2-7 for the parts outside the CDR3, the full variable domain is DGGITQSPKYLFRKEGQNVTLSCEQNLNHDAMYWYRQDPGQGLRLIYYSQIVNDFQKGDIAEGYSVSREKKESFPLTVTSAQKNPTAFYLCASQLGQGGVYEQYFGPGTRLTVT.

In its sample, this clone was seen a few times. This chain joins TRBV4-2 and TRBJ2-7; 11 bases match TRBD1. CDR3 size: 14 residues. V was clipped by 3 bases and J by 4 bases; unmatched bases: 2. Germline CDR1 and CDR2: LGHNA and YNFKEQ. CDR3: CASSHGQGAYEQYF. CDR3 nucleotides: TGTGCCAGCAGCCACGGACAGGGGGCGTACGAGCAGTACTTC.

J is TRBJ2-7 and V is TRBV10-3; 11 positions match TRBD1. The CDR3 runs 13 residues. V lost 9 bases, J lost 4 bases, and 5 bases stayed unmatched. The germline V gene has CDR1 ENHRY and CDR2 SYGVKD. The CDR3 sequence is CAINRDRGYEQYF. The CDR3 coding sequence is TGTGCCATTAACCGGGACAGGGGGTACGAGCAGTACTTC.

This clone has only a few counts. The chain employs TRBV3-1 (or the pseudogene TRBV3-2) and TRBJ2-3; 9 nucleotides agree with TRBD2. Germline loops: CDR1 LGHDT, CDR2 YNNKEL (reference sequence). Trimming removed 6 bases from V and 0 bases from J; junction bases left unmatched: 7. The CDR3 has 16 amino acids. CDR3 loop: CASRNSGGPSTDTQYF. For the CDR3, the DNA is TGTGCCAGCAGAAATAGCGGGGGCCCGAGCACAGATACGCAGTATTTT.

The CDR3 sequence: CASSYRDSYEQYF. The CDR3 DNA reads TGTGCCAGCAGTTATCGGGACTCCTACGAGCAGTACTTC. The chain is built from TRBV6-2 or TRBV6-3 and TRBJ2-7, with D tentatively TRBD2 (5 bases). Trimming took 3 bases from V and 0 from J, leaving 6 bases between them. Germline CDR1 reads MNHEY; CDR2 reads SVGEGT. The CDR3 spans 13 residues.

This clone appeared a few times. The chain carries TRBV24-1 and TRBJ1-4, with 7 bases identical to TRBD1. The CDR3 runs 16 residues. Losses at the gene ends were 3 bases for V and 4 bases for J; bases not matched to a gene: 7. Germline V gene sequence: CDR1 KGHDR, CDR2 SFDVKD. This chain's CDR3 is CATSDTRQGNNEKLFF. The CDR3 DNA is TGTGCCACCAGTGATACCAGACAGGGAAATAATGAAAAACTGTTTTTT.

The genes are TRBV19 and TRBJ2-4; TRBD2 matches at 15 bases. Per germline, CDR1 LNHDA and CDR2 SQIVND (reference sequence). The CDR3 is 19 amino acids. The trim removed 5 bases at V and 2 bases at J, leaving 10 bases unmatched. The CDR3 DNA reads as TGTGCCAGTAGTCCATGGGGACTAGCGGGGGGCGATACCAAAAACATTCAGTACTTC. It translates to CASSPWGLAGGDTKNIQYF. The entire variable domain, with the rest obtained from reference TRBV19 and TRBJ2-4, is as follows: DGGITQSPKYLFRKEGQNVTLSCEQNLNHDAMYWYRQDPGQGLRLIYYSQIVNDFQKGDIAEGYSVSREKKESFPLTVTSAQKNPTAFYLCASSPWGLAGGDTKNIQYFGAGTRLSVL.

This clone was seen only once. The chain links TRBV5-1 to TRBJ2-2; 9 nucleotides line up with TRBD2. Per the germline V gene, CDR1 is SGHRS and CDR2 is YFSETQ. With 1 base clipped from V and 5 bases from J, the junction kept 3 bases outside the gene matches. This CDR3 is 15 amino acids long. CDR3 nucleotide sequence: TGCGCCAGCAGCTTGATGGCGGGGGGGACCGGGGAGCTGTTTTTT. This translates into CASSLMAGGTGELFF.

This sequence joins TRBV6-2 or TRBV6-3 and TRBJ2-1, with TRBD2 matching 8 bases. This CDR3 contains 18 residues. Germline V CDR1 and CDR2: MNHEY, SVGEGT. Trimming removed 4 bases from V and 6 bases from J; junction bases left unmatched: 17. The CDR3 DNA reads as TGTGCCAGCAGTTCCCCGGGGGGGGGATATAATTTTGTCAATGAGCAGTTCTTC. Translating it yields CASSSPGGGYNFVNEQFF.

For the CDR3, the DNA is TGTGCCAGCTCACCCCGAGGACTAGCGGGGGGCCCGGATACGCAGTATTTT. This encodes CASSPRGLAGGPDTQYF. The chain combines TRBV18 with TRBJ2-3; 14 bases are shared with TRBD2. CDR3 length: 17 residues. With V trimmed by 3 bases and J by 6 bases, 8 bases remained unmatched. Germline CDR1 KGHSH, CDR2 LQKENI. Based on the CDR3 plus reference TRBV18 and TRBJ2-3, the full variable domain is NAGVMQNPRHLVRRRGQEARLRCSPMKGHSHVYWYRQLPEEGLKFMVYLQKENIIDESGMPKERFSAEFPKEGPSILRIQQVVRGDSAAYFCASSPRGLAGGPDTQYFGPGTRLTVL.

The chain employs TRBV7-3 and TRBJ2-5, with D possibly being TRBD1 (5 bases). CDR3 length: 13 residues. Trimming shortened V by 5 bases and J by 5 bases, and 12 bases separated the two germline ends. Germline values: CDR1 SGHTA, CDR2 FQGTGA. The CDR3 nucleotides are TGTGCCAGCAGCCAAGGGGCTGGGGAGACCCAGTACTTC. Encoded protein: CASSQGAGETQYF.

V is TRBV19 and J is TRBJ2-5; D remains unclear. The CDR3 has 13 residues. Trimming cost V 4 bases and J 1 base, with 7 bases left between them. The V gene's germline CDR1 is LNHDA and CDR2 SQIVND (reference sequence). CDR3 nucleotides: TGTGCCAGTAGTACATCAGGCCAAGAGACCCAGTACTTC. Protein product: CASSTSGQETQYF.

The rearrangement uses TRBV19 and TRBJ2-1, with a possible D match to TRBD1 (6 bases). The germline V gene has CDR1 LNHDA and CDR2 SQIVND (reference sequence). The CDR3 length is 14 residues. V lost 5 bases, J lost 9 bases, and 17 bases lay in between. The DNA for the CDR3 is TGTGCCAGTAGTTCCGGGACACTCGATTTTGAGCAGTTCTTC. Its protein is CASSSGTLDFEQFF.